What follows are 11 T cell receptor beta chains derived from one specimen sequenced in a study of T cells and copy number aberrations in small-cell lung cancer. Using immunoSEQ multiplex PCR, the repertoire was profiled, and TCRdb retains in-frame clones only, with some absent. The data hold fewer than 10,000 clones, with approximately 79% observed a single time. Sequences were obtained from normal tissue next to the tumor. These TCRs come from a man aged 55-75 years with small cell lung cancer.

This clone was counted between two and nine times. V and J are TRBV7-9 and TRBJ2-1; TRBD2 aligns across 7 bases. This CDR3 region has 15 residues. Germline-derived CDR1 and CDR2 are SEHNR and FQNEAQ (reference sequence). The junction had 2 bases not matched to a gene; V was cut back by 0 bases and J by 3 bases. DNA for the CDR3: TGTGCCAGCAGCTTAGCGGGAGGGTTCTACAATGAGCAGTTCTTC. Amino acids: CASSLAGGFYNEQFF.

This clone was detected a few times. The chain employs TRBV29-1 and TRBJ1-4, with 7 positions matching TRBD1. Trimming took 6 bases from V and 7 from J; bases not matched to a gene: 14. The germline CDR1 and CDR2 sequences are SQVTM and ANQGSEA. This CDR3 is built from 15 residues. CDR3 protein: CSVTWVGGEGEKLFF. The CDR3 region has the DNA TGCAGCGTCACCTGGGTAGGGGGCGAAGGTGAAAAACTGTTTTTT.

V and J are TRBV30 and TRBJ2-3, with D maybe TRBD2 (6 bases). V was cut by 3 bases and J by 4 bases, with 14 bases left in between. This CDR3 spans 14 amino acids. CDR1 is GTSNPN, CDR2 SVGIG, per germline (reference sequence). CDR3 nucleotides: TGTGCCTGGAGCCGGGAGTGGGGCGCAGATACGCAGTATTTT. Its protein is CAWSREWGADTQYF.

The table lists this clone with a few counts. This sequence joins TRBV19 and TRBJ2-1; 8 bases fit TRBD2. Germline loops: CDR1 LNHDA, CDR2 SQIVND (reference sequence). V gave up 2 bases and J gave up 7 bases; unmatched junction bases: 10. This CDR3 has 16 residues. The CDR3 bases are TGTGCCAGTAGTATAACAGGCGGGAGGCTAGGGAATGAGCAGTTCTTC. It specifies CASSITGGRLGNEQFF.

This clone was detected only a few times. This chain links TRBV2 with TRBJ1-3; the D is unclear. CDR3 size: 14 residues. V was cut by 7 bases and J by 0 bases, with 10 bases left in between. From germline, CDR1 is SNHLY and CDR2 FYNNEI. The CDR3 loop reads CASTAGNSGNTIYF. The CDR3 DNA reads TGTGCCAGCACAGCCGGGAACTCTGGAAACACCATATATTTT. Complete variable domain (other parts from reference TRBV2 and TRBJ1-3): EPEVTQTPSHQVTQMGQEVILRCVPISNHLYFYWYRQILGQKVEFLVSFYNNEISEKSEIFDDQFSVERPDGSNFTLKIRSTKLEDSAMYFCASTAGNSGNTIYFGEGSWLTVV.

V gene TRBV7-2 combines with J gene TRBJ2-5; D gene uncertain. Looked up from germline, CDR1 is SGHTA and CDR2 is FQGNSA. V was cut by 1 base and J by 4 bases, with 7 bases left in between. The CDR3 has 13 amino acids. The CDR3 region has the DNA TGTGCCAGCAGCTTAGACCCCGGAGAGACCCAGTACTTC. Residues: CASSLDPGETQYF.

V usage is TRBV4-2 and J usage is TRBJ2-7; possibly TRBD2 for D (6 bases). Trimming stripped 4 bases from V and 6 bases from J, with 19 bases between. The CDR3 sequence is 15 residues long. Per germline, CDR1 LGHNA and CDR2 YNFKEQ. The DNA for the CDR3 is TGTGCCAGCAGCCCCCTCGGCGGGAAGGTTGGCGAGCAGTACTTC. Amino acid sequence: CASSPLGGKVGEQYF.

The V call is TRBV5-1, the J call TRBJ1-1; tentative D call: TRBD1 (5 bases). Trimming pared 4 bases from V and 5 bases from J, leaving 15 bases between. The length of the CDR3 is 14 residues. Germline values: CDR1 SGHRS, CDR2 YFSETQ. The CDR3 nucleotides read TGCGCCAGCAGCCAGGGAGGATCGGGGACTGAAGCTTTCTTT. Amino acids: CASSQGGSGTEAFF.

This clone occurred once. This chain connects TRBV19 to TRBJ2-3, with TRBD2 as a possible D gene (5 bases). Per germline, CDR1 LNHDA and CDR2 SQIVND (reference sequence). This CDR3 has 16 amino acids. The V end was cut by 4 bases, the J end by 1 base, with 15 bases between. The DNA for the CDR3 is TGTGCCAGTAGTAGCCTACTAGTCGTAGGCACAGATACGCAGTATTTT. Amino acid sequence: CASSSLLVVGTDTQYF. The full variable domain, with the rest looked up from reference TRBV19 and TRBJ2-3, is DGGITQSPKYLFRKEGQNVTLSCEQNLNHDAMYWYRQDPGQGLRLIYYSQIVNDFQKGDIAEGYSVSREKKESFPLTVTSAQKNPTAFYLCASSSLLVVGTDTQYFGPGTRLTVL.

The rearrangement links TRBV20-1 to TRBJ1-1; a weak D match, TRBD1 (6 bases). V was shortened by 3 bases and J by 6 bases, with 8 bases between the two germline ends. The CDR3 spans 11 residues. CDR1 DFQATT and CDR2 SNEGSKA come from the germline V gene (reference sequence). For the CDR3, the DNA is TGCAGTGCTAGTGGGGGCGCTGAAGCTTTCTTT. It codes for CSASGGAEAFF.

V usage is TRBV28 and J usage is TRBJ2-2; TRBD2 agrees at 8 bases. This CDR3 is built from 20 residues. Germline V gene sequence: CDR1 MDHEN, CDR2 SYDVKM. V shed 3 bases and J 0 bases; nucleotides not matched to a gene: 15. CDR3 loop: CASSFPTSRGRQSNTGELFF. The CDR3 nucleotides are TGTGCCAGCAGTTTCCCAACTTCTCGCGGGAGGCAATCGAACACCGGGGAGCTGTTTTTT.